The entry that follows covers one T cell receptor beta chain sequence. This record comes from a study of blood T cell repertoires in COVID-19. The protocol was immunoSEQ multiplex PCR, while the TCRdb copy is restricted to in-frame clones and leaves out a portion. This sample yields just over 200,000 clones, of which around 81% are seen a single time; roughly 6% belongs to the top ten. Sample: peripheral blood. The clonotype originates from a woman in her seventies with acute or convalescent COVID-19.

The CDR3 nucleotides are TGTGCCAGCAGCTTCTTAGGACCCGGGACAGGGAATTCACCCCTCCACTTT. Amino acid sequence: CASSFLGPGTGNSPLHF. The chain uses TRBV7-9 and TRBJ1-6; 9 nucleotides align to TRBD1. Germline CDR1 reads SEHNR; CDR2 reads FQNEAQ (reference sequence). The V segment lost 3 bases and the J segment 7 bases; nucleotides outside the gene matches: 10. CDR3 length: 17 amino acids.